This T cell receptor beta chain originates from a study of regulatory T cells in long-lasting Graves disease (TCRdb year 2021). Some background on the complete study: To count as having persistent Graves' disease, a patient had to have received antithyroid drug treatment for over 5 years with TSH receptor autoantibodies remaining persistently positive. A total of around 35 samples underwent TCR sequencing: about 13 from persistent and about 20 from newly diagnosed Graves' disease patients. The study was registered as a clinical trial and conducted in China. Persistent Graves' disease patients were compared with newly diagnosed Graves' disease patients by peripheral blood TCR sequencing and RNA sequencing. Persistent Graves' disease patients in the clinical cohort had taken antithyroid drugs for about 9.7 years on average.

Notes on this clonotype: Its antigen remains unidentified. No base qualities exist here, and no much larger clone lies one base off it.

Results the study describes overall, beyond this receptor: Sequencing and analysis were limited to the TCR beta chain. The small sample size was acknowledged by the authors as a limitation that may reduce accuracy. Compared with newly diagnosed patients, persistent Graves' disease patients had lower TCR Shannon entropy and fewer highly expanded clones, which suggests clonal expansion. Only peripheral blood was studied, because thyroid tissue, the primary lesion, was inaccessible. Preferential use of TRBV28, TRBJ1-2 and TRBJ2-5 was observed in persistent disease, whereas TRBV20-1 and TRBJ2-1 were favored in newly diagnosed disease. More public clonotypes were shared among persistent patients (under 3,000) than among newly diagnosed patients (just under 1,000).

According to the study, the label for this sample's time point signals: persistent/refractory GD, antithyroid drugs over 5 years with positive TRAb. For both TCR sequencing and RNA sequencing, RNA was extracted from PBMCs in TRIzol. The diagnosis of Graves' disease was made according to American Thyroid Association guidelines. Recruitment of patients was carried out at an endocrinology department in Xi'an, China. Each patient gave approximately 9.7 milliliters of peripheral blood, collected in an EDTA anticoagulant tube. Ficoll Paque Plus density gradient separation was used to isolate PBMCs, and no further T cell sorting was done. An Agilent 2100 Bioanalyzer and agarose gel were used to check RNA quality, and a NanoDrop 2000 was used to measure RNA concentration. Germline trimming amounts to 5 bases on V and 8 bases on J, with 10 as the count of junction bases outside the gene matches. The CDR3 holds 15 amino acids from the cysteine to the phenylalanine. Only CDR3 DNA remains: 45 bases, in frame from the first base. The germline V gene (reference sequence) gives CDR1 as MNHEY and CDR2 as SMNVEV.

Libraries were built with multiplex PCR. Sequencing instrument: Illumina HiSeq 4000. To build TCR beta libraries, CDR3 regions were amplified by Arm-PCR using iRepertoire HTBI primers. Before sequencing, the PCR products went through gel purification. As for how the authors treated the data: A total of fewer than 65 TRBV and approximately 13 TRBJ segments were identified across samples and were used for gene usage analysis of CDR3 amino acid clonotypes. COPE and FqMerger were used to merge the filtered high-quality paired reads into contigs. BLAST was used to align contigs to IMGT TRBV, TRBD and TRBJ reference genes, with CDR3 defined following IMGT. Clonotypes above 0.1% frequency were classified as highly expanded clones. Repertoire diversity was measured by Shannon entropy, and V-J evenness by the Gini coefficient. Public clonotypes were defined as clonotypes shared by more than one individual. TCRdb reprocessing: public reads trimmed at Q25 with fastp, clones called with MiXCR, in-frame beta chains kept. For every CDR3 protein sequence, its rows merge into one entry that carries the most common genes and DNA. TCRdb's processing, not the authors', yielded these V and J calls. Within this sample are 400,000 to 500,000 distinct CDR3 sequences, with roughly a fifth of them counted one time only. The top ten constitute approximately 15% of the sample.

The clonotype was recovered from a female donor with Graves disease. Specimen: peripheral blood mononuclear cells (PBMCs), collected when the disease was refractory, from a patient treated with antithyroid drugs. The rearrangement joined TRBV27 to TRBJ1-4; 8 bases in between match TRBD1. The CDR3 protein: CASSPRTGHQEKLFF. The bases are TGTGCCAGCAGTCCCAGGACAGGGCATCAAGAAAAACTGTTTTTT.